This T cell receptor beta chain was obtained from a study of blood T cell repertoires in COVID-19. Across the whole study: Spain, Italy and the United States supplied samples that represented acute and convalescent COVID-19. Sources were T cells, B-cell-depleted T cells, or PBMCs; the material itself was cDNA or gDNA.

Original handling: Amplification from reference gene primers served as the basis for estimated nucleated cell counts. TCRdb keeps only in-frame clones here, not all; method: immunoSEQ multiplex PCR. V, J and clone size were drawn from that table, and D and trimming were deduced from the DNA. The top ten hold about 3.1% of the sample, which has some 250,000 clones, about 86% seen once. This receptor was obtained from a woman aged 30 to 39 who had recovered from COVID-19. Sequenced material: peripheral blood.

This CDR3 reads CASSLRSRGNTQYF. The CDR3 region has the DNA TGTGCCAGCAGTTTAAGGAGCCGGGGAAATACGCAGTATTTT. This chain connects TRBV27 to TRBJ2-3; tentative D call: TRBD2 (5 bases). The V end lost 2 bases, the J end lost 7 bases, and 13 bases lay between the germline ends. CDR3 length: 14 residues. Germline CDR1 reads MNHEY; CDR2 reads SMNVEV (reference sequence).